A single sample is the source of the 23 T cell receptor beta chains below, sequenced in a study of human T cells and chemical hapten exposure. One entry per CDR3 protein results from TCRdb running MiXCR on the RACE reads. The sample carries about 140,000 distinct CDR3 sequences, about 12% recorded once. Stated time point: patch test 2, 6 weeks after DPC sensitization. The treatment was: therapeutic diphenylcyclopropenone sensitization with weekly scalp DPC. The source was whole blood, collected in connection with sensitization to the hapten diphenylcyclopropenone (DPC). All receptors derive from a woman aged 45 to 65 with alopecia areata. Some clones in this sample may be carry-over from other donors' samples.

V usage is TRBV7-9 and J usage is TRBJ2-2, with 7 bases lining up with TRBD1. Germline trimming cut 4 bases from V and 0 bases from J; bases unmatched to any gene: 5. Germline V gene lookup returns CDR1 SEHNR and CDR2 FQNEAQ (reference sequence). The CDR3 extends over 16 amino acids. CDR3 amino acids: CASSWTGFANTGELFF. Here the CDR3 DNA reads TGTGCCAGCAGCTGGACAGGCTTCGCGAACACCGGGGAGCTGTTTTTT.

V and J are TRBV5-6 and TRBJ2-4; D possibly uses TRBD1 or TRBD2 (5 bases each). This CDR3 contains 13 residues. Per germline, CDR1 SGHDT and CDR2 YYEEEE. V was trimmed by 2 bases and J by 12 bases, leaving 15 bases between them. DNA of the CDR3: TGTGCCAGCAGCTTTCGCCGGGGCTACACTCAGTACTTC. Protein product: CASSFRRGYTQYF.

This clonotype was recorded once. CDR3 DNA: TGTGCCAGCAGCTCTAGACAGGGGGAAGAGACCCAGTACTTC. It specifies CASSSRQGEETQYF. This rearrangement joins TRBV5-4 to TRBJ2-5; 9 bases agree with TRBD1. The CDR3 is 14 residues long. Germline loops: CDR1 SGHNT, CDR2 YYREEE (reference sequence). J lost 3 bases, V lost 3 bases, and 3 bases had no gene match. The full variable domain, rest sourced from reference TRBV5-4 and TRBJ2-5, is ETGVTQSPTHLIKTRGQQVTLRCSSQSGHNTVSWYQQALGQGPQFIFQYYREEENGRGNFPPRFSGLQFPNYSSELNVNALELDDSALYLCASSSRQGEETQYFGPGTRLLVL.

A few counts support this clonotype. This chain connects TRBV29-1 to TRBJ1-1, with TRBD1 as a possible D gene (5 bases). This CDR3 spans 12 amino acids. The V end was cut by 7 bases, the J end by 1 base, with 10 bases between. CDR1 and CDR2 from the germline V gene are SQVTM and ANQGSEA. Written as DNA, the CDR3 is TGCAGCGCCTCGGACAAGAACACTGAAGCTTTCTTT. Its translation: CSASDKNTEAFF. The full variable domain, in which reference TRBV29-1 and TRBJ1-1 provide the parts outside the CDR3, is SAVISQKPSRDICQRGTSLTIQCQVDSQVTMMFWYRQQPGQSLTLIATANQGSEATYESGFVIDKFPISRPNLTFSTLTVSNMSPEDSSIYLCSASDKNTEAFFGQGTRLTVV.

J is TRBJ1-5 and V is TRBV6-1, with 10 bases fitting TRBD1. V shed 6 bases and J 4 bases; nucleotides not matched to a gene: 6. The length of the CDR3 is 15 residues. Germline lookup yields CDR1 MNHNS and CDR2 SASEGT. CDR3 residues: CASRGGQGGNQPQHF. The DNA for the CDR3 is TGTGCCAGCAGAGGAGGACAGGGGGGGAATCAGCCCCAGCATTTT.

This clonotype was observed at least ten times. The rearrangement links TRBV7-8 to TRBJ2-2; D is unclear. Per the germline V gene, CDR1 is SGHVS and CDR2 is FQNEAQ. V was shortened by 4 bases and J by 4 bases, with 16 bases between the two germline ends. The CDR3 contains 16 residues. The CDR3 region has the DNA TGTGCCAGCAGCTCCAGTGGCGGTGTCCCCACCGGGGAGCTGTTTTTT. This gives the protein CASSSSGGVPTGELFF.

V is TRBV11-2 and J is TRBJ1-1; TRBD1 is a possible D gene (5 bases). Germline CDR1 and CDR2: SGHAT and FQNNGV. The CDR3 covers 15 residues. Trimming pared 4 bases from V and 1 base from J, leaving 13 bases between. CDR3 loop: CASSSGGGENTEAFF. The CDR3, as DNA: TGTGCCAGCAGCTCAGGTGGGGGGGAGAACACTGAAGCTTTCTTT.

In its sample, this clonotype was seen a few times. The CDR3 is CASSPRDRGELFF. The CDR3 bases are TGTGCCAGCAGCCCCCGGGACAGGGGGGAGCTGTTTTTT. The chain links TRBV7-2 to TRBJ2-2; 8 nucleotides agree with TRBD1. V lost 5 bases to trimming and J lost 8 bases; unmatched junction nucleotides: 4. Germline V lookup: CDR1 SGHTA, CDR2 FQGNSA. The CDR3 loop spans 13 amino acids.

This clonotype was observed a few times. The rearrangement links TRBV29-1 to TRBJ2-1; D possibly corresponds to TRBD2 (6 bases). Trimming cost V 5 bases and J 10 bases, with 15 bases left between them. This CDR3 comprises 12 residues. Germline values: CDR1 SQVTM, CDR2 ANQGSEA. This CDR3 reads CSVRPTSGEQFF. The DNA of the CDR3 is TGCAGCGTTCGCCCGACTAGTGGAGAGCAGTTCTTC.

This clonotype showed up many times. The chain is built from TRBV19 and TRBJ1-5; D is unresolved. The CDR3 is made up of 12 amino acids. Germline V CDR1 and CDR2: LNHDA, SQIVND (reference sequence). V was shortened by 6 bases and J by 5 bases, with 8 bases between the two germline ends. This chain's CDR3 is CASRDGHQPQHF. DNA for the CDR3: TGTGCCAGTAGAGACGGTCATCAGCCCCAGCATTTT.

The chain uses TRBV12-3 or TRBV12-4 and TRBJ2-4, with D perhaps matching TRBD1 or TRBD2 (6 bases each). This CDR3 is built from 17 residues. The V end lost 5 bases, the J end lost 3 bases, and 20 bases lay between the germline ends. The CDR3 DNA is TGTGCCAGCAGTCCCAACCCCGGGGGCGCTGGCAAAAACATTCAGTACTTC. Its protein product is CASSPNPGGAGKNIQYF.

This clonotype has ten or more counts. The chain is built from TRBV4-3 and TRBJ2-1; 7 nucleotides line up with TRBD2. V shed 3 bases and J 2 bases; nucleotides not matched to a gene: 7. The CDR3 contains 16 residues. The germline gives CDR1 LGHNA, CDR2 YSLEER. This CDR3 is CASSQGGSGAYNEQFF. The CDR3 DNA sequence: TGCGCCAGCAGCCAGGGCGGGAGTGGGGCCTACAATGAGCAGTTCTTC.

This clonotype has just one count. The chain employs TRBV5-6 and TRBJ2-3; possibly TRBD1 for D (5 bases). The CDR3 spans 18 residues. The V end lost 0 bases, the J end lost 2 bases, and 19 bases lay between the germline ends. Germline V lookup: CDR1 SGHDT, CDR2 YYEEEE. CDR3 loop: CASSLGRLTGSFTDTQYF. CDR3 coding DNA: TGTGCCAGCAGCTTGGGCCGCCTAACAGGAAGCTTCACAGATACGCAGTATTTT.

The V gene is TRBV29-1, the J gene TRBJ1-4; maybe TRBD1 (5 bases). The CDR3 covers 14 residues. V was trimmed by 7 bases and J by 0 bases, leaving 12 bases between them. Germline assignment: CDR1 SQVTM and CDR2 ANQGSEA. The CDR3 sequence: CSGGDSATNEKLFF. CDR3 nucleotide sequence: TGCAGCGGCGGTGACAGTGCAACTAATGAAAAACTGTTTTTT.

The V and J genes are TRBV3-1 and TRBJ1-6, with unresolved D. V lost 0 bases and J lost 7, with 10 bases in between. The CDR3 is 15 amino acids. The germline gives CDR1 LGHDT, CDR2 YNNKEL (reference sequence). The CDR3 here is CASSQENGPNSPLHF. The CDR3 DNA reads TGTGCCAGCAGCCAAGAAAACGGTCCCAATTCACCCCTCCACTTT.

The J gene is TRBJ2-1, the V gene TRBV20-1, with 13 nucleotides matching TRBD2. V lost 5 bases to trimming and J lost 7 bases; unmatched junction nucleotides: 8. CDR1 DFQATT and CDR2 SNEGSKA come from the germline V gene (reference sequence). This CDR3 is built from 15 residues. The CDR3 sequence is CSAPLAGGMGNEQFF. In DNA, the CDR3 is TGCAGTGCTCCACTAGCGGGAGGGATGGGGAATGAGCAGTTCTTC.

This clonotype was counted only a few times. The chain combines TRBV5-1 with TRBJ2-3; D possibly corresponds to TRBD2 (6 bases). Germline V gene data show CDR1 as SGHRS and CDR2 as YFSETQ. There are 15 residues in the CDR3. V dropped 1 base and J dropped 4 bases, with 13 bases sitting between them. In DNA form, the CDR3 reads TGCGCCAGCAGCTTGCGGGAGATTCCCCCAGATACGCAGTATTTT. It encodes CASSLREIPPDTQYF.

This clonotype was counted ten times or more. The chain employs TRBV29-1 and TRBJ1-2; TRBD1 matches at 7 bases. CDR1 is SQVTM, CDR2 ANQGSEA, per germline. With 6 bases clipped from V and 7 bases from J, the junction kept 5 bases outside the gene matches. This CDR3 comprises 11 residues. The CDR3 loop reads CSVTTGVGYTF. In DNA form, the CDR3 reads TGCAGCGTGACTACAGGGGTTGGCTACACCTTC.

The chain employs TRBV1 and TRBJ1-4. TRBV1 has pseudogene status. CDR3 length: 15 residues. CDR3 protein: CTSSQEWDGDEKLFF. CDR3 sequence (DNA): TGCACCAGCAGCCAAGAATGGGATGGAGATGAAAAACTGTTTTTT.

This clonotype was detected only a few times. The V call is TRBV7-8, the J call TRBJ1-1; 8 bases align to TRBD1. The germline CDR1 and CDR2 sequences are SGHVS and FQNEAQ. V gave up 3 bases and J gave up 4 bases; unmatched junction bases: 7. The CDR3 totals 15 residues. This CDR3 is CASSFLGQGSTEAFF. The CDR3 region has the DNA TGTGCCAGCAGCTTCCTCGGACAGGGTAGCACTGAAGCTTTCTTT.

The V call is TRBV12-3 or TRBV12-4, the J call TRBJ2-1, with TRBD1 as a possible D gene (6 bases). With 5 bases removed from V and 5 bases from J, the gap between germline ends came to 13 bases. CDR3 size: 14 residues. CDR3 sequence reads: CASSRDTGDNEQFF. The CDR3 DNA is TGTGCCAGCAGTAGGGACACAGGAGACAATGAGCAGTTCTTC.

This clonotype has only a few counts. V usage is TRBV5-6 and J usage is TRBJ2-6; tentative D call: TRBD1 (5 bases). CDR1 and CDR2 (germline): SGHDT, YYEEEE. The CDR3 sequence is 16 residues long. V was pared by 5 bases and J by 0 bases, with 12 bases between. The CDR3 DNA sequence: TGTGCCAGCAGTCGACAGTCCCTCTCTGGGGCCAACGTCCTGACTTTC. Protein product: CASSRQSLSGANVLTF.

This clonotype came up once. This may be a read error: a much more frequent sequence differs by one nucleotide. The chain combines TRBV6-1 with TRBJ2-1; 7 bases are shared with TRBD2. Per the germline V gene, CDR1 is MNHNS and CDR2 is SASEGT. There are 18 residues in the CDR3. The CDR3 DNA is TGTGCCAGCAGTGAGCTTGAAGCGGGGCTTAGCTCCTACAATGGGCAGTTCTTC. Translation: CASSELEAGLSSYNGQFF.